These 30 T cell receptor beta chains came from one sample sequenced in a study of identical twins. Each CDR3 protein gets one entry after TCRdb re-called the 5' RACE reads with MiXCR. The data hold 700,000 or so distinct CDR3 sequences, with 8.5% to 9.5% observed a single time. These sequences were also reported in another study, on yellow fever vaccine responses in identical twins.

Sequenced: PBMCs. Every receptor here comes from a woman younger than 35 in good health.

This clonotype appeared a few times. The chain is built from TRBV29-1 and TRBJ2-3; D remains unclear. With 0 bases removed from V and 2 bases from J, the gap between germline ends came to 12 bases. Looked up from germline, CDR1 is SQVTM and CDR2 is ANQGSEA. There are 15 residues in the CDR3. DNA for the CDR3: TGCAGCGTTGAAGATTGGGCTGGAGTCACAGATACGCAGTATTTT. Protein product: CSVEDWAGVTDTQYF.

In this sample, this clonotype turned up a few times. This chain links TRBV7-8 with TRBJ2-6, with 7 bases fitting TRBD2. The CDR3 is 16 residues long. The J segment lost 0 bases and the V segment lost 5 bases, leaving 4 bases of the junction unmatched. Looked up from germline, CDR1 is SGHVS and CDR2 is FQNEAQ. The CDR3 coding sequence is TGTGCCAGCAGCCGCGGGGGAAGCTCTGGGGCCAACGTCCTGACTTTC. Residues: CASSRGGSSGANVLTF.

This clonotype was seen repeatedly, ten times or more. The chain is built from TRBV5-1 and TRBJ2-2, with 9 bases fitting TRBD1. This CDR3 region has 15 residues. Germline CDR1 is SGHRS and CDR2 is YFSETQ. V shed 3 bases and J 3 bases; nucleotides not matched to a gene: 3. This chain's CDR3 is CASSSNRGHTGELFF. The DNA of the CDR3 is TGCGCCAGCAGCTCAAACAGGGGGCACACCGGGGAGCTGTTTTTT.

The chain is built from TRBV7-9 and TRBJ2-2; D gene unclear. The V and J ends lost 5 bases and 2 bases respectively, with 9 bases between them. From germline, CDR1 is SEHNR and CDR2 FQNEAQ (reference sequence). CDR3 size: 14 residues. The CDR3 nucleotides read TGTGCCAGCAGCCAGACATTTAACACCGGGGAGCTGTTTTTT. Its protein is CASSQTFNTGELFF.

Ten or more counts support this clonotype. V is TRBV7-9 and J is TRBJ1-2; TRBD1 might be the D (6 bases). The CDR3 is 16 amino acids. Germline CDR1 reads SEHNR; CDR2 reads FQNEAQ (reference sequence). Deletions cut 10 bases from V and 1 base from J, with 22 bases between. The CDR3 loop reads CAIWGWTAALNYGYTF. The CDR3 region has the DNA TGTGCCATCTGGGGGTGGACAGCTGCTCTTAACTATGGCTACACCTTC.

The V and J genes are TRBV20-1 and TRBJ1-1; 8 bases match TRBD1. Germline CDR1 reads DFQATT; CDR2 reads SNEGSKA (reference sequence). The CDR3 is 15 residues long. J lost 6 bases, V lost 3 bases, and 12 bases had no gene match. The CDR3 loop is CSASPSTGAVAEAFF. For the CDR3, the DNA is TGCAGTGCTAGCCCCTCGACAGGGGCAGTGGCTGAAGCTTTCTTT.

At least ten counts were recorded for this clonotype. The J gene is TRBJ2-7, the V gene TRBV27; 15 nucleotides line up with TRBD2. This CDR3 contains 15 residues. V lost 6 bases to trimming and J lost 5 bases; unmatched junction nucleotides: 5. CDR1 and CDR2 from the germline V gene are MNHEY and SMNVEV (reference sequence). CDR3: CASSGLAGGMNEQYF. In DNA form, the CDR3 reads TGTGCCAGCAGCGGACTAGCGGGAGGGATGAACGAGCAGTACTTC.

This rearrangement joins TRBV5-1 to TRBJ2-3; TRBD2 aligns across 10 bases. With V trimmed by 0 bases and J by 2 bases, 12 bases remained unmatched. The germline V gene has CDR1 SGHRS and CDR2 YFSETQ. The CDR3 extends over 19 amino acids. CDR3 residues: CASSLGTSGGSINTDTQYF. The CDR3 nucleotides read TGCGCCAGCAGCTTGGGGACTAGCGGAGGCAGTATAAACACAGATACGCAGTATTTT.

This clonotype was counted ten times or more. The chain links TRBV4-2 to TRBJ2-3; 15 nucleotides line up with TRBD2. V was clipped by 5 bases and J by 2 bases; unmatched bases: 8. In germline, CDR1 is LGHNA, CDR2 YNFKEQ. The CDR3 is made up of 18 amino acids. The CDR3 region has the DNA TGTGCCAGCAGCGCCGGACTAGCGGGGGGGCCTAACACAGATACGCAGTATTTT. Translating gives CASSAGLAGGPNTDTQYF.

This clonotype has just a few counts. The chain combines TRBV20-1 with TRBJ1-1, with 9 bases fitting TRBD1. The V segment lost 5 bases and the J segment 0 bases; nucleotides outside the gene matches: 7. CDR3 length: 15 amino acids. The germline V gene encodes CDR1 DFQATT and CDR2 SNEGSKA (reference sequence). The CDR3, as DNA: TGCAGTGCTGTGGACAGGGGTACTTTGAACACTGAAGCTTTCTTT. Its translation: CSAVDRGTLNTEAFF.

This clonotype was detected once. V gene TRBV4-3 combines with J gene TRBJ2-3, with D unresolved. In germline, CDR1 is LGHNA, CDR2 YSLEER. The CDR3 is 15 residues long. Trimming took off 0 bases at V and 3 bases at J, with 10 bases between the two ends. CDR3: CASSQDDARTDTQYF. The CDR3 nucleotides are TGCGCCAGCAGCCAAGATGATGCGCGAACAGATACGCAGTATTTT.

This chain uses TRBV6-2 or TRBV6-3 with TRBJ2-4; TRBD1 might be the D (6 bases). Germline CDR1 reads MNHEY; CDR2 reads SVGEGT. The CDR3 is 15 amino acids. With 3 bases removed from V and 0 bases from J, the gap between germline ends came to 9 bases. The CDR3 region has the DNA TGTGCCAGCAGTTATTTGGGACAAGCCAAAAACATTCAGTACTTC. It is translated as CASSYLGQAKNIQYF.

The chain has TRBV5-1 and TRBJ2-5, with 12 bases lining up with TRBD1. CDR3 length equals 17 residues. V dropped 4 bases and J dropped 2; count of bases not matched to a gene: 9. The germline V gene encodes CDR1 SGHRS and CDR2 YFSETQ. CDR3 bases: TGCGCCAGCAGCACGGGGACAGGGGGCCTTTTTCAAGAGACCCAGTACTTC. Its translation: CASSTGTGGLFQETQYF.

This clonotype showed up many times. V usage is TRBV5-1 and J usage is TRBJ2-3, with D perhaps TRBD1 or TRBD2 (6 bases each). The V gene lost 0 bases and the J gene lost 4 bases, with 12 bases spanning the gap. Germline-derived CDR1 and CDR2 are SGHRS and YFSETQ. There are 15 residues in the CDR3. The CDR3 protein is CASSLGGASPDTQYF. CDR3 coding DNA: TGCGCCAGCAGCTTGGGGGGGGCCTCGCCAGATACGCAGTATTTT. The variable domain in full, with the rest retrieved from reference TRBV5-1 and TRBJ2-3, is KAGVTQTPRYLIKTRGQQVTLSCSPISGHRSVSWYQQTPGQGLQFLFEYFSETQRNKGNFPGRFSGRQFSNSRSEMNVSTLELGDSALYLCASSLGGASPDTQYFGPGTRLTVL.

The chain couples TRBV7-9 to TRBJ1-4; TRBD1 matches at 8 bases. V was pared by 1 base and J by 11 bases, with 6 bases of the junction left unmatched. Germline V lookup: CDR1 SEHNR, CDR2 FQNEAQ (reference sequence). The CDR3 sequence is 14 residues long. CDR3 amino acids: CASSLVAGGAKLFF. CDR3 nucleotide sequence: TGTGCCAGCAGCTTAGTCGCAGGGGGCGCGAAACTGTTTTTT. The whole variable domain, remainder taken from reference TRBV7-9 and TRBJ1-4, is DTGVSQNPRHKITKRGQNVTFRCDPISEHNRLYWYRQTLGQGPEFLTYFQNEAQLEKSRLLSDRFSAERPKGSFSTLEIQRTEQGDSAMYLCASSLVAGGAKLFFGSGTQLSVL.

This clonotype was recorded a few times. The chain is built from TRBV11-1 and TRBJ2-3; possible D gene TRBD1, 6 bases. The germline gives CDR1 SGHAT, CDR2 FQDESV (reference sequence). The CDR3 extends over 15 amino acids. V shed 5 bases and J shed 6 bases, with 18 bases lying between them. The CDR3 nucleotides are TGTGCCAGCAGCCCCGATGGGACACCCTTTGATACGCAGTATTTT. This sequence encodes CASSPDGTPFDTQYF.

This clonotype has only a few counts. The genes are TRBV29-1 and TRBJ2-7; D gene unclear. Trimming removed 0 bases at V and 5 bases at J, with 8 bases between. Germline CDR1 reads SQVTM; CDR2 reads ANQGSEA. The CDR3 totals 12 residues. The CDR3 coding sequence is TGCAGCGTTGAAGATATACCGAACGAGCAGTACTTC. It encodes CSVEDIPNEQYF.

This clonotype was seen once. Compared with germline, one end of the junction differs, possibly owing to a read error. The chain employs TRBV5-5 and TRBJ2-2; perhaps TRBD2 as D (6 bases). CDR1 SGHKS and CDR2 YYEKEE come from the germline V gene (reference sequence). The CDR3 length is 14 residues. CDR3 in DNA: TGTGCCAGCAGCTCGGCCCTCTCGCGCGGGGAGCTGCTTTTT. Translation gives CASSSALSRGELLF.

This clonotype was detected only a few times. A much larger clone differs from this one at a single base, so this may be a read error. The chain employs TRBV20-1 and TRBJ2-3, with D unclear. Germline V gene data show CDR1 as DFQATT and CDR2 as SNEGSKA (reference sequence). Trimming took off 2 bases at V and 3 bases at J, with 0 bases between the two ends. CDR3 size: 10 residues. In nucleotides, the CDR3 is TGCAGTGCTAGAACAGATACGCAGTATTTT. Translation gives CSARTDTQYF.

The chain recombines TRBV5-1 with TRBJ1-1, with 9 nucleotides matching TRBD1. The CDR3 runs 15 residues. From germline, CDR1 is SGHRS and CDR2 YFSETQ. With V trimmed by 0 bases and J by 4 bases, 4 bases remained unmatched. CDR3 nucleotides: TGCGCCAGCAGCTTGGCACAGGGGGCCAGCACTGAAGCTTTCTTT. Translated: CASSLAQGASTEAFF.

This sequence joins TRBV5-5 and TRBJ2-3, with D perhaps given as TRBD1 or TRBD2 (5 bases each). The V and J ends lost 4 bases and 0 bases respectively, with 12 bases between them. Germline V gene lookup returns CDR1 SGHKS and CDR2 YYEKEE (reference sequence). The CDR3 length is 15 residues. The CDR3 DNA sequence: TGTGCCAGCAGCCTCTTTGAGGGGAGCACAGATACGCAGTATTTT. This encodes CASSLFEGSTDTQYF.

The rearrangement links TRBV7-9 to TRBJ2-2; 7 bases are a match to TRBD1. V trimming: 7 bases; J trimming: 6 bases; junction bases outside the gene matches: 11. Germline lookup yields CDR1 SEHNR and CDR2 FQNEAQ (reference sequence). The length of the CDR3 is 15 residues. In DNA form, the CDR3 reads TGTGCCAGCAAACCGGGACAGCCAACCCCCGGGGAGCTGTTTTTT. Its protein product is CASKPGQPTPGELFF.

In this sample, this clonotype turned up many times. The chain has TRBV3-1 and TRBJ2-3; 7 nucleotides align to TRBD2. Per the germline V gene, CDR1 is LGHDT and CDR2 is YNNKEL (reference sequence). Trimming took 1 base from V and 2 from J; bases not matched to a gene: 3. This CDR3 comprises 15 residues. In DNA, the CDR3 is TGTGCCAGCAGCCAAGGAGCGGGGATCACAGATACGCAGTATTTT. Residues: CASSQGAGITDTQYF.

This clonotype occurred many times. The chain is built from TRBV6-1 and TRBJ2-1; the match to TRBD2 covers 10 bases. CDR1 and CDR2 from the germline V gene are MNHNS and SASEGT. The junction had 5 bases not matched to a gene; V was cut back by 6 bases and J by 6 bases. The CDR3 runs 14 residues. CDR3 sequence: CASSPGLAPNEQFF. The CDR3 bases are TGTGCCAGCAGCCCGGGACTAGCGCCCAATGAGCAGTTCTTC.

The genes are TRBV4-3 and TRBJ2-5; 7 nucleotides agree with TRBD2. CDR1 and CDR2 from the germline V gene are LGHNA and YSLEER. The CDR3 runs to 14 residues. J gave up 7 bases and V 2 bases, and 7 bases lay outside the gene matches. Written as DNA, the CDR3 is TGCGCCAGCAGCCAAACACAATCTAGCGGGACCCAGTACTTC. This translates into CASSQTQSSGTQYF.

In this sample, this clonotype turned up many times. The V gene is TRBV28, the J gene TRBJ2-5; unclear D gene. Germline V CDR1 and CDR2: MDHEN, SYDVKM. The V end lost 6 bases, the J end lost 3 bases, and 5 bases lay between the germline ends. This CDR3 has 11 amino acids. The CDR3 spells CASRIKETQYF. CDR3 nucleotide sequence: TGTGCCAGCAGGATAAAAGAGACCCAGTACTTC.

This clonotype has a count of ten or more. CDR3 DNA: TGTGCCAGCAGTCTAGGACTAGTGGAGGAGACCCAGTACTTC. Translation: CASSLGLVEETQYF. The chain is built from TRBV7-2 and TRBJ2-5, with TRBD2 matching over 7 bases. V was pared by 6 bases and J by 5 bases, with 9 bases of the junction left unmatched. Germline V gene data show CDR1 as SGHTA and CDR2 as FQGNSA. The CDR3 spans 14 residues.

There are a few counts of this clonotype. The chain combines TRBV20-1 with TRBJ2-7, with D perhaps TRBD2 (6 bases). Trimming stripped 4 bases from V and 1 base from J, with 11 bases between. The CDR3 contains 13 residues. Germline CDR1 DFQATT, CDR2 SNEGSKA (reference sequence). CDR3 nucleotides: TGCAGTGCTAAACCTAGCGCGTCCTACGAGCAGTACTTC. This gives the protein CSAKPSASYEQYF.

This clonotype was counted a few times. The V call is TRBV2, the J call TRBJ2-2, with D possibly being TRBD1 (5 bases). The V and J ends lost 4 bases and 6 bases respectively, with 15 bases between them. The germline V gene encodes CDR1 SNHLY and CDR2 FYNNEI. This CDR3 spans 15 amino acids. CDR3 nucleotides: TGTGCCAGCAGTGTAACAAGGGGAATCGCCGGGGAGCTGTTTTTT. It specifies CASSVTRGIAGELFF.

This clonotype has a count of ten or more. The chain recombines TRBV27 with TRBJ2-1, with D possibly matching TRBD2 (6 bases). The germline V gene has CDR1 MNHEY and CDR2 SMNVEV (reference sequence). This CDR3 contains 16 residues. V was shortened by 4 bases and J by 10 bases, with 23 bases between the two germline ends. CDR3 DNA: TGTGCCAGCAGTTCACTCTCGGACAATCGACGGGAGGAGCAGTTCTTC. It yields the protein CASSSLSDNRREEQFF.